This paragraph covers one T cell receptor beta chain sequence. In the original processing: Amplification of reference gene primers was used by the study to estimate nucleated cell counts. The repertoire was sequenced with immunoSEQ multiplex PCR; TCRdb's copy has only in-frame clones and lacks some. Clonal size and the V and J genes are those of that table, whereas D and trimming came from the DNA. The table lists some 60,000 clones, around four fifths of them singletons. This entry comes from a study of blood T cell repertoires in COVID-19. Study as a whole: Samples came from the United States, Italy and Spain, spanning acute and convalescent COVID-19. From T cells, B-cell-depleted T cells, or PBMCs came the material, which was cDNA or gDNA.

CDR3 length equals 13 residues. Germline CDR1 is SGDLS and CDR2 is YYNGEE. The sequence came from a human donor in a cohort sampled during active COVID-19. The specimen was peripheral blood. V and J are TRBV9 and TRBJ2-5, with D possibly TRBD2 on 6 matching bases. This chain's CDR3 is CAHRGGRQETQYF. Here the CDR3 DNA reads TGTGCTCACCGTGGGGGGAGGCAAGAGACCCAGTACTTC. The full variable domain, completed using reference TRBV9 and TRBJ2-5, is DSGVTQTPKHLITATGQRVTLRCSPRSGDLSVYWYQQSLDQGLQFLIQYYNGEERAKGNILERFSAQQFPDLHSELNLSSLELGDSALYFCAHRGGRQETQYFGPGTRLLVL.